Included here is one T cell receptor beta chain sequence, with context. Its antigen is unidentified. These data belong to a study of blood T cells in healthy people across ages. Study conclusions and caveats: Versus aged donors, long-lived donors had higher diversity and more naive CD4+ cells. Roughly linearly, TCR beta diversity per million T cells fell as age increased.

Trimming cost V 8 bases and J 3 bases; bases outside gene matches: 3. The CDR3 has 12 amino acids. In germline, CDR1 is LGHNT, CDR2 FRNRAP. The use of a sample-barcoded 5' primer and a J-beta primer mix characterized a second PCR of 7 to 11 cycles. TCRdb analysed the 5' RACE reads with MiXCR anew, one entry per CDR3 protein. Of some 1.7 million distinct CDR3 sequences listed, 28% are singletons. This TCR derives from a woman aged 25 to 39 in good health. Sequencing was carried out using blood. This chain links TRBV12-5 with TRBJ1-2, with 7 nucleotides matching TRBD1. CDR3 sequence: CASIGTDYGYTF. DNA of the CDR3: TGTGCTAGTATTGGGACAGACTATGGCTACACCTTC. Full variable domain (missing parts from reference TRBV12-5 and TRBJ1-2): DARVTQTPRHKVTEMGQEVTMRCQPILGHNTVFWYRQTMMQGLELLAYFRNRAPLDDSGMPKDRFSAEMPDATLATLKIQPSEPRDSAVYFCASIGTDYGYTFGSGTRLTVV.